These 13 T cell receptor beta chains originate from one sample sequenced in a study of T cells in Graves' hyperthyroidism and ophthalmopathy. TCR beta CDR3 region amplification was performed from RNA transcripts. First-round RT-PCR with HTBI primers amplified the TCR CDR3 region. TCRdb re-called the multiplex PCR reads with MiXCR, one entry per CDR3 protein. The data contain 280,000 or so distinct CDR3 sequences, 25% to 30% of them singletons. Sequencing used blood. The receptors stem from a man aged 35 to 55 with Graves' hyperthyroidism that later progressed to Graves' ophthalmopathy.

This clonotype was detected many times. The chain recombines TRBV20-1 with TRBJ2-2; 10 bases map to TRBD2. Per the germline V gene, CDR1 is DFQATT and CDR2 is SNEGSKA (reference sequence). After removal of 5 bases from V and 5 bases from J, the junction contained 8 bases not matched to a gene. The CDR3 totals 15 residues. CDR3 in amino acids: CSARKSGRDTGELFF. DNA for the CDR3: TGCAGTGCTCGAAAGAGCGGGAGGGATACCGGGGAGCTGTTTTTT.

This clonotype came up many times. The chain carries TRBV7-3 and TRBJ2-5; 7 nucleotides align to TRBD2. CDR3 length: 16 amino acids. Trimming removed 5 bases from V and 5 bases from J; junction bases left unmatched: 14. CDR1 and CDR2 from the germline V gene are SGHTA and FQGTGA. For the CDR3, the DNA is TGTGCCAGCAGCCGAAGGGGCGGGAGCGGGATTGAGACCCAGTACTTC. As protein: CASSRRGGSGIETQYF.

The V gene is TRBV7-6, the J gene TRBJ2-5; tentative D call: TRBD2 (6 bases). The CDR3 loop spans 14 amino acids. V lost 2 bases, J lost 4 bases, and 11 bases lay in between. Germline V gene data show CDR1 as SGHVS and CDR2 as FNYEAQ. CDR3 coding DNA: TGTGCCAGCAGCTTACGGGAGCTGGGAGAGACCCAGTACTTC. Protein sequence: CASSLRELGETQYF.

This clonotype was found many times. The chain has TRBV6-2 or TRBV6-3 and TRBJ2-5; 9 nucleotides align to TRBD2. Germline lookup yields CDR1 MNHEY and CDR2 SVGEGT. V trimming: 5 bases; J trimming: 7 bases; junction bases outside the gene matches: 11. The CDR3 spans 15 residues. The CDR3 nucleotides read TGTGCCAGCAGTGCGACTAGCGGACGGCGATGGACCCAGTACTTC. This translates into CASSATSGRRWTQYF.

This clonotype has at least ten counts. V gene TRBV7-6 combines with J gene TRBJ2-1; TRBD2 aligns across 9 bases. The CDR3 is 16 amino acids. With V trimmed by 4 bases and J by 2 bases, 6 bases remained unmatched. Germline CDR1 is SGHVS and CDR2 is FNYEAQ. The CDR3 nucleotides read TGTGCCAGCAGCTCATTTAGCGGGAGAACCTACAATGAGCAGTTCTTC. As protein: CASSSFSGRTYNEQFF.

The chain employs TRBV12-3 or TRBV12-4 and TRBJ1-5; D is unresolved. V lost 0 bases, J lost 7 bases, and 19 bases lay in between. There are 17 residues in the CDR3. CDR3 DNA: TGTGCCAGCAGTTTAGCGCTAGGGCGGGAAGGGAGGCAGCCCCAGCATTTT. Translated: CASSLALGREGRQPQHF.

This clonotype was seen only a few times. This may be a read error: a much more frequent sequence differs by one nucleotide. The chain combines TRBV20-1 with TRBJ2-7; D is unclear. Germline CDR1 and CDR2: DFQATT and SNEGSKA (reference sequence). The CDR3 has 13 amino acids. The V and J ends lost 6 bases and 0 bases respectively, with 12 bases between them. The CDR3 DNA sequence: TGCAGTGCCGAGAACAGAGTCTCCTACGAGCAGTACTTC. Its translation: CSAENRVSYEQYF.

The sample holds many counts of this clonotype. The chain carries TRBV12-3 or TRBV12-4 and TRBJ1-1; D gene uncertain. The CDR3 is 13 amino acids. V was cut by 9 bases and J by 6 bases, with 17 bases left in between. The CDR3 sequence is CASTIVAIPEAFF. The CDR3 DNA is TGTGCCAGTACGATTGTGGCCATTCCTGAAGCTTTCTTT.

This chain links TRBV6-2 or TRBV6-3 with TRBJ2-7; TRBD2 aligns across 8 bases. J gave up 9 bases and V 2 bases, and 12 bases lay outside the gene matches. The CDR3 totals 15 residues. Germline assignment: CDR1 MNHEY and CDR2 SVGEGT. CDR3 bases: TGTGCCAGCAGTTACGGACTAGCAACTTCAACGGGGCAGTACTTC. Residues: CASSYGLATSTGQYF.

The chain combines TRBV11-3 with TRBJ2-7; tentatively, D is TRBD1 (7 bases). Germline values: CDR1 SGHNT, CDR2 YENEEA. Deletions cut 3 bases from V and 6 bases from J, with 9 bases between. The CDR3 is 12 residues long. The CDR3: CASSFQGGEQYF. DNA for the CDR3: TGTGCCAGCAGCTTTCAGGGGGGCGAGCAGTACTTC.

The chain carries TRBV12-3 or TRBV12-4 and TRBJ2-7, with no clear D. The CDR3 is 12 amino acids. The V gene lost 7 bases and the J gene lost 4 bases, with 11 bases spanning the gap. CDR3 residues: CASTIAPYEQYF. CDR3 sequence (DNA): TGTGCCAGCACGATCGCCCCTTACGAGCAGTACTTC.

This clonotype has ten or more counts. The CDR3 DNA sequence: TGTGCCAGCAGCTCTCGGGTGAATCGGGCTGAAGCTTTCTTT. Amino acids: CASSSRVNRAEAFF. The chain has TRBV7-9 and TRBJ1-1; D is undetermined. V was pared by 4 bases and J by 6 bases, with 15 bases between. The CDR3 loop spans 14 amino acids. CDR1 SEHNR and CDR2 FQNEAQ come from the germline V gene (reference sequence).

This clonotype was detected only a few times. The rearrangement links TRBV2 to TRBJ2-7, with D possibly matching TRBD1 (5 bases). Germline assignment: CDR1 SNHLY and CDR2 FYNNEI. The ends were cut back, 1 base at V and 5 bases at J, with 6 bases in the middle. The CDR3 sequence is 12 residues long. CDR3 DNA sequence: TGTGCCAGCAGTGAAGGCAGGGACGAGCAGTACTTC. As protein: CASSEGRDEQYF.